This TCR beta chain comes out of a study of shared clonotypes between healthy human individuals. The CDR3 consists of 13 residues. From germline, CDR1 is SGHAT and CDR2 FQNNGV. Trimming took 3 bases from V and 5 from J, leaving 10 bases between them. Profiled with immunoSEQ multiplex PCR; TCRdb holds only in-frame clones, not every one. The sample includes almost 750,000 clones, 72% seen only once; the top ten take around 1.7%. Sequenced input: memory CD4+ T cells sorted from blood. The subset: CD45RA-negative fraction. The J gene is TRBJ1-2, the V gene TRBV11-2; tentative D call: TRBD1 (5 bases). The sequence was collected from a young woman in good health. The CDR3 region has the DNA TGTGCCAGCAGCTTGCTTGACAGTTATGGCTACACCTTC. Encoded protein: CASSLLDSYGYTF.